This T cell receptor (beta chain) was captured by sequencing in a study of blood T cell repertoires in COVID-19. Study at large: Samples of COVID-19 (acute and convalescent) were obtained from the United States, Italy and Spain. Sample material is recorded as cDNA or gDNA derived from T cells, B-cell-depleted T cells, or PBMCs.

V was clipped by 3 bases and J by 3 bases; unmatched bases: 2. CDR1 is SGHRS and CDR2 is YFSETQ in the germline V gene. This CDR3 contains 13 residues. In the authors' workflow: Using reference gene primer amplification, nucleated cell counts were estimated. TCRdb keeps only in-frame clones here, not all; method: immunoSEQ multiplex PCR. V, J and clone size were drawn from that table, and D and trimming were deduced from the DNA. The sample lists 200,000 to 300,000 clones, 65% to 90% occurring once. J is TRBJ1-2 and V is TRBV5-1; TRBD1 matches at 7 bases. The sample consisted of peripheral blood. The sequence came from a young man with active or convalescent COVID-19. CDR3 residues: CASSWGTDYGYTF. The CDR3 nucleotides read TGCGCCAGCAGCTGGGGGACAGACTATGGCTACACCTTC. Full variable domain (missing parts from reference TRBV5-1 and TRBJ1-2): KAGVTQTPRYLIKTRGQQVTLSCSPISGHRSVSWYQQTPGQGLQFLFEYFSETQRNKGNFPGRFSGRQFSNSRSEMNVSTLELGDSALYLCASSWGTDYGYTFGSGTRLTVV.